The 32 T cell receptor beta chains reported below all come from one sample, sequenced in a study of T cells in Graves' hyperthyroidism and ophthalmopathy. It was RNA transcripts that yielded the amplified TCR beta CDR3 regions. The HTBI set primed first-round TCR CDR3 RT-PCR. TCRdb reprocessed the multiplex PCR reads via MiXCR and lists one record per CDR3 protein. The sample records about 270,000 distinct CDR3 sequences, less than 30% being singletons. The specimen was blood. These receptors were obtained from a man aged 40-49 years with Graves' hyperthyroidism that later progressed to Graves' ophthalmopathy.

This clonotype was seen ten or more times. The V and J genes are TRBV29-1 and TRBJ2-3; 12 nucleotides line up with TRBD1. Trimming at V came to 7 bases and at J to 5 bases, leaving 10 bases not matched to a gene. This CDR3 has 15 amino acids. Per germline, CDR1 SQVTM and CDR2 ANQGSEA. DNA of the CDR3: TGCAGCGCTAGTGGGACAGGGGGCCCAATAGATACGCAGTATTTT. Amino acids: CSASGTGGPIDTQYF.

This clonotype was recorded at least ten times. This chain connects TRBV28 to TRBJ1-2; 12 positions agree with TRBD1. The V gene's germline CDR1 is MDHEN and CDR2 SYDVKM. V lost 2 bases to trimming and J lost 6 bases; unmatched junction nucleotides: 7. This CDR3 contains 16 residues. The CDR3 spells CASSLPGDRGRDGYTF. CDR3 sequence (DNA): TGTGCCAGCAGTTTACCCGGGGACAGGGGGCGAGATGGCTACACCTTC.

This clonotype was seen ten or more times. The chain has TRBV27 and TRBJ2-2, with 7 positions matching TRBD1. The CDR3 is made up of 16 amino acids. Germline lookup yields CDR1 MNHEY and CDR2 SMNVEV (reference sequence). The trim removed 3 bases at V and 3 bases at J, leaving 7 bases unmatched. The CDR3 sequence: CASSFVGGADTGELFF. The CDR3 DNA sequence: TGTGCCAGCAGTTTTGTAGGGGGCGCGGACACCGGGGAGCTGTTTTTT.

Turning to this clonotype: A single base separates this from a much larger clone, so it may be a read error. The V and J genes are TRBV4-2 and TRBJ1-1, with D perhaps TRBD1 (5 bases). This CDR3 spans 16 amino acids. Germline loops: CDR1 LGHNA, CDR2 YNFKEQ. Trimming cost V 4 bases and J 1 base, with 16 bases left between them. The CDR3 protein is CASSLNVGRGNTEAFF. The CDR3 DNA is TGTGCCAGCAGCCTGAATGTGGGACGAGGGAACACTGAAGCTTTCTTT.

This clonotype has only a few counts. The chain couples TRBV20-1 to TRBJ1-5; D uncertain. The CDR3 totals 12 residues. From germline, CDR1 is DFQATT and CDR2 SNEGSKA (reference sequence). V lost 5 bases to trimming and J lost 2 bases, with 7 bases between them. CDR3 bases: TGCAGTGCTCTCTGGGGCAATCAGCCCCAGCATTTT. This translates into CSALWGNQPQHF.

This clonotype was found many times. The V call is TRBV5-1, the J call TRBJ2-7; no definite D call. Per germline, CDR1 SGHRS and CDR2 YFSETQ. V lost 0 bases and J lost 3, with 7 bases in between. This CDR3 has 13 amino acids. The CDR3 region has the DNA TGCGCCAGCAGCTTGGACGACCTCTACGAGCAGTACTTC. Its protein product is CASSLDDLYEQYF.

This clonotype was detected many times. The chain employs TRBV28 and TRBJ2-5, with 8 nucleotides matching TRBD2. The CDR3 covers 15 residues. Per the germline V gene, CDR1 is MDHEN and CDR2 is SYDVKM. The junction had 8 bases not matched to a gene; V was cut back by 6 bases and J by 2 bases. The CDR3 DNA reads TGTGCCAGCAGCTTGTCATCGGGAGGGCAAGAGACCCAGTACTTC. Translation: CASSLSSGGQETQYF.

This clonotype was detected once. V gene TRBV28 combines with J gene TRBJ1-2, with no clear D. This CDR3 contains 14 residues. V was trimmed by 5 bases and J by 4 bases, leaving 14 bases between them. Germline loops: CDR1 MDHEN, CDR2 SYDVKM. This CDR3 reads CASSPRAEVYGYTF. In nucleotides, the CDR3 is TGTGCCAGCAGTCCACGTGCGGAGGTCTATGGCTACACCTTC.

This clonotype has only a few counts. The V gene is TRBV11-2, the J gene TRBJ2-7, with TRBD2 matching 9 bases. This CDR3 is built from 16 residues. V shed 2 bases, J shed 1 base, and the junction held 6 bases outside the gene matches. Germline values: CDR1 SGHAT, CDR2 FQNNGV. In DNA form, the CDR3 reads TGTGCCAGCAGCTTATTCCCTAGCGGGGCATCCTACGAGCAGTACTTC. It encodes CASSLFPSGASYEQYF.

This clonotype was seen ten or more times. The CDR3 region is CASSYSRVQGINEQYF. The CDR3 region has the DNA TGTGCCAGCAGTTACTCGAGAGTGCAGGGAATCAACGAGCAGTACTTC. The genes are TRBV6-5 and TRBJ2-7, with D tentatively TRBD1 (5 bases). The CDR3 totals 16 residues. The germline gives CDR1 MNHEY, CDR2 SVGAGI. Trimming cost V 0 bases and J 5 bases, with 17 bases left between them.

This clonotype was counted many times. The J gene is TRBJ1-1, the V gene TRBV11-2; possibly TRBD1 for D (5 bases). Germline V gene data show CDR1 as SGHAT and CDR2 as FQNNGV. Between the trimmed V and J ends, which lost 5 bases and 1 base, there was a span of 8 bases. This CDR3 is 13 amino acids long. The CDR3 spells CASSGHQNTEAFF. In DNA, the CDR3 is TGTGCCAGCAGCGGACACCAGAACACTGAAGCTTTCTTT.

The chain joins TRBV11-2 to TRBJ1-1, with D uncertain. The CDR3 covers 12 residues. Germline V gene data show CDR1 as SGHAT and CDR2 as FQNNGV. V was pared by 5 bases and J by 6 bases, with 10 bases between. DNA for the CDR3: TGTGCCAGCAGCCTCAGGACGTCTGAAGCTTTCTTT. Translation: CASSLRTSEAFF.

This clonotype appeared many times. The rearrangement uses TRBV15 and TRBJ1-2, with D possibly matching TRBD1 (6 bases). V shed 0 bases and J shed 4 bases, with 15 bases lying between them. Germline values: CDR1 LNHNV, CDR2 YYDKDF (reference sequence). The CDR3 sequence is 16 residues long. Here the CDR3 DNA reads TGTGCCACCAGCAGAGATCCCCAGGGGACCACCTATGGCTACACCTTC. The encoded protein is CATSRDPQGTTYGYTF.

This chain connects TRBV7-2 to TRBJ2-5; D remains unclear. The CDR3 covers 15 residues. Germline V gene lookup returns CDR1 SGHTA and CDR2 FQGNSA. V shed 1 base and J shed 2 bases, with 11 bases lying between them. The CDR3 sequence is CASSLEAHLQETQYF. The CDR3 DNA is TGTGCCAGCAGCTTAGAGGCGCATTTACAAGAGACCCAGTACTTC. The full variable domain, rest sourced from reference TRBV7-2 and TRBJ2-5, is GAGVSQSPSNKVTEKGKDVELRCDPISGHTALYWYRQSLGQGLEFLIYFQGNSAPDKSGLPSDRFSAERTGGSVSTLTIQRTQQEDSAVYLCASSLEAHLQETQYFGPGTRLLVL.

This clonotype was seen many times. J is TRBJ1-3 and V is TRBV9, with D possibly being TRBD1 (5 bases). This CDR3 spans 17 amino acids. Germline values: CDR1 SGDLS, CDR2 YYNGEE. V lost 6 bases and J lost 0, with 19 bases in between. The DNA for the CDR3 is TGTGCCAGCACCCTAGGAATCGGGGGTAACTCTGGAAACACCATATATTTT. Amino acid sequence: CASTLGIGGNSGNTIYF.

At least ten counts were recorded for this clonotype. V gene TRBV19 combines with J gene TRBJ1-5; TRBD1 is a possible D gene (6 bases). Germline lookup yields CDR1 LNHDA and CDR2 SQIVND (reference sequence). The CDR3 covers 14 residues. V gave up 5 bases and J gave up 0 bases, with 8 bases separating them. The chain's CDR3 is CASSPTGSNQPQHF. In nucleotides, the CDR3 is TGTGCCAGTAGTCCGACAGGTAGCAATCAGCCCCAGCATTTT.

This rearrangement joins TRBV28 to TRBJ1-1; D is uncertain. Trimming took 1 base from V and 7 from J, leaving 4 bases between them. The germline CDR1 and CDR2 sequences are MDHEN and SYDVKM. The CDR3 sequence is 11 residues long. The CDR3 region is CASSLSGEAFF. The CDR3 DNA is TGTGCCAGCAGTTTATCCGGTGAAGCTTTCTTT. Filled out from reference TRBV28 and TRBJ1-1, the complete variable domain reads DVKVTQSSRYLVKRTGEKVFLECVQDMDHENMFWYRQDPGLGLRLIYFSYDVKMKEKGDIPEGYSVSREKKERFSLILESASTNQTSMYLCASSLSGEAFFGQGTRLTVV.

Ten or more counts support this clonotype. This chain uses TRBV10-2 with TRBJ1-1; D not resolved. Per the germline V gene, CDR1 is WSHSY and CDR2 is SAAADI. V was clipped by 6 bases and J by 6 bases, with 14 bases between them. The CDR3 is 13 residues long. CDR3 protein: CASRDTAVPEAFF. The CDR3 DNA reads TGCGCCAGCAGAGACACGGCGGTTCCTGAAGCTTTCTTT.

At least ten counts were recorded for this clonotype. The J gene is TRBJ1-2, the V gene TRBV27, with TRBD1 as a possible D gene (6 bases). CDR3 length: 14 amino acids. Germline CDR1 and CDR2: MNHEY and SMNVEV (reference sequence). V was shortened by 8 bases and J by 4 bases, with 17 bases between the two germline ends. The CDR3 protein is CASRKGGPTYGYTF. The CDR3 DNA is TGTGCCAGCCGAAAGGGGGGGCCTACCTATGGCTACACCTTC.

This clonotype was seen ten or more times. V usage is TRBV3-1 and J usage is TRBJ1-1; no clear D gene. The V and J ends lost 0 bases and 5 bases respectively, with 13 bases between them. The germline gives CDR1 LGHDT, CDR2 YNNKEL (reference sequence). This CDR3 spans 15 amino acids. The chain's CDR3 is CASSQDLGFGTEAFF. The CDR3, as DNA: TGTGCCAGCAGCCAAGATTTGGGATTCGGGACTGAAGCTTTCTTT.

This clonotype was recorded at least ten times. V is TRBV15 and J is TRBJ2-6; the D is unclear. CDR3 length: 14 residues. V lost 3 bases to trimming and J lost 1 base, with 4 bases between them. Germline CDR1 is LNHNV and CDR2 is YYDKDF (reference sequence). The CDR3 DNA follows: TGTGCCACCAGCAGCAGGTCTGGGGCCAACGTCCTGACTTTC. The encoded protein is CATSSRSGANVLTF.

This clonotype was counted at least ten times. The chain uses TRBV18 and TRBJ1-1; D call uncertain. This CDR3 contains 17 residues. Germline CDR1 reads KGHSH; CDR2 reads LQKENI. Trimming removed 3 bases at V and 1 base at J, with 18 bases between. Here the CDR3 DNA reads TGTGCCAGCTCACCGATTCTCTGGGGAGGTGGGAACACTGAAGCTTTCTTT. Amino acid sequence: CASSPILWGGGNTEAFF.

This clonotype has ten or more counts. The rearrangement uses TRBV7-9 and TRBJ2-5; the D gene could be TRBD1 or TRBD2 (6 bases each). The germline CDR1 and CDR2 sequences are SEHNR and FQNEAQ (reference sequence). V lost 5 bases and J 5 bases, leaving 21 bases between the germline ends. This CDR3 spans 16 amino acids. The CDR3 DNA reads TGTGCCAGCAGCCCTGAGGGGGGTCCGGGAGAGGAGACCCAGTACTTC. Its protein product is CASSPEGGPGEETQYF.

This clonotype came up many times. The chain links TRBV12-3 or TRBV12-4 to TRBJ2-7; D call uncertain. V was clipped by 6 bases and J by 3 bases, with 6 bases between them. The CDR3 runs 11 residues. CDR3 sequence reads: CASSRNYEQYF. For the CDR3, the DNA is TGTGCCAGCAGCCGAAACTACGAGCAGTACTTC.

CDR3 protein: CASSSQGQPQHF. The CDR3 DNA reads as TGTGCCAGCAGTTCACAGGGACAGCCCCAGCATTTT. The genes are TRBV12-3 or TRBV12-4 and TRBJ1-5, with a weak D call TRBD1 (6 bases). V was pared by 4 bases and J by 7 bases, with 8 bases between. This CDR3 is built from 12 residues.

This clonotype was found many times. This rearrangement joins TRBV15 to TRBJ2-5, with 7 bases aligning to TRBD1. There are 17 residues in the CDR3. Germline V gives CDR1 LNHNV, CDR2 YYDKDF (reference sequence). V was clipped by 0 bases and J by 1 base; unmatched bases: 8. The CDR3 region is CATSRETGRYFQETQYF. CDR3 bases: TGTGCCACCAGCAGAGAGACAGGGCGCTATTTCCAAGAGACCCAGTACTTC.

This clonotype was counted at least ten times. This rearrangement joins TRBV9 to TRBJ1-3, with D possibly matching TRBD1 (5 bases). This CDR3 has 14 residues. The germline CDR1 and CDR2 sequences are SGDLS and YYNGEE. Trimming took 2 bases from V and 0 from J, leaving 6 bases between them. CDR3 protein: CASSVDSSGNTIYF. For the CDR3, the DNA is TGTGCCAGCAGCGTTGACAGCTCTGGAAACACCATATATTTT. Using reference TRBV9 and TRBJ1-3 for the parts outside the CDR3, the full variable domain is DSGVTQTPKHLITATGQRVTLRCSPRSGDLSVYWYQQSLDQGLQFLIQYYNGEERAKGNILERFSAQQFPDLHSELNLSSLELGDSALYFCASSVDSSGNTIYFGEGSWLTVV.

At least ten counts were recorded for this clonotype. The J gene is TRBJ1-2, the V gene TRBV28; tentatively, D is TRBD1 (6 bases). This CDR3 is 12 amino acids long. V lost 6 bases to trimming and J lost 1 base, with 6 bases between them. Germline V gives CDR1 MDHEN, CDR2 SYDVKM. CDR3 residues: CASRDSNYGYTF. DNA of the CDR3: TGTGCCAGCAGGGACAGTAACTATGGCTACACCTTC.

The rearrangement links TRBV30 to TRBJ2-7; D unclear. CDR1 is GTSNPN, CDR2 SVGIG, per germline (reference sequence). This CDR3 comprises 11 residues. Trimming removed 3 bases at V and 4 bases at J, with 7 bases between. CDR3: CAWRREYEQYF. The DNA for the CDR3 is TGTGCCTGGAGGCGAGAGTACGAGCAGTACTTC.

The V and J genes are TRBV11-2 and TRBJ1-3; TRBD1 agrees at 7 bases. This CDR3 has 15 residues. Losses at the gene ends were 5 bases for V and 4 bases for J; bases not matched to a gene: 8. The V gene's germline CDR1 is SGHAT and CDR2 FQNNGV. The CDR3 loop is CASSTLTGFGNTIYF. The CDR3 DNA reads as TGTGCCAGCAGCACACTGACAGGGTTCGGAAACACCATATATTTT.

This clonotype has a count of ten or more. CDR3 loop: CASRRGLAESYEQYF. CDR3 nucleotide sequence: TGTGCCAGCAGGAGGGGACTAGCGGAGTCCTACGAGCAGTACTTC. The rearrangement links TRBV6-5 to TRBJ2-7; the match to TRBD2 covers 11 bases. The length of the CDR3 is 15 residues. The ends lost 6 bases at V and 1 base at J; junction bases unmatched: 5. CDR1 and CDR2 from the germline V gene are MNHEY and SVGAGI.

This clonotype was recorded at least ten times. The V gene is TRBV19, the J gene TRBJ2-2; 7 bases line up with TRBD1. This CDR3 comprises 16 residues. Germline V gene lookup returns CDR1 LNHDA and CDR2 SQIVND (reference sequence). Trimming took 10 bases from V and 2 from J; bases not matched to a gene: 13. The CDR3 spells CATNRDSSLNTGELFF. CDR3 DNA: TGTGCCACCAACCGGGACAGTTCTTTAAACACCGGGGAGCTGTTTTTT.